The present T cell receptor beta chain was sequenced within a study of CD8+CD57+ T cells in acquired aplastic anemia (dated 2018 in TCRdb). Some background on the complete study: DNA extracted from sorted CD4+ and CD8+ cells had a mean of approximately 3.4 ug, with a range of 0.2 to 27.4 ug. CD8+CD57+ expansion was defined as a frequency above the mean frequency observed in healthy subjects.

Comments on this clonotype: It lacks a known antigen. No base quality information exists; no much larger clone differs at one position.

V is pared back by 4 bases and J by 6 bases, with 14 bases lying between the germline termini. The CDR3 has 14 amino acids, counting the end cysteine and phenylalanine. Only CDR3 DNA remains: 42 bases, in frame from the first base. From a lookup of the germline V gene, CDR1 and CDR2 are SGHNT and YENEEA. Patients chosen for sequencing had shown expansion of CD8+CD57+ cells by flow cytometry. Severe acquired aplastic anemia was diagnosed in all patients according to International Study of Aplastic Anemia and Agranulocytosis and Camitta criteria. No patient had received any therapy when blood was sampled. In the study, sorted CD4+ and CD8+ blood T cells from patients with severe aplastic anemia and from healthy subjects underwent deep sequencing of TCR repertoires. Patients were enrolled under clinicaltrials.gov protocols 00001620, 01623167, 00001397, 00071045, 00081523 and 00961064 in the USA. Ficoll-Paque density gradient centrifugation was used to isolate peripheral blood mononuclear cells. Before DNA extraction, CD4+ and CD8+ T cells were sorted with FACS or magnetic beads.

The research as a whole found: Between patients and healthy controls, no significant difference in CD8+ Simpson's diversity was found (P=0.060). Roughly 30 CD8+ CDR3 sequences were found to be shared between patients and controls, but these sequences appeared to be highly expressed in patients and within the immunodominant clones of the patients.

Genomic DNA served as template for TCR beta VDJ combination and CDR3 sequence profiling. TCR repertoire sequencing was run on an Illumina HiSeq 2000. The paper's processing steps were these. TRBV/TRBJ rearrangement plots, CDR3 size and DJ length profiles, and Simpson's diversity index were used to assess repertoires. Whichever DNA sequence was most abundant in the deep sequencing data was defined as the immunodominant clone. CDR3 amino acid sequences were checked for sharing between subjects and were compared against published repertoires and the VDJdb database. In-frame beta chains were kept once TCRdb had trimmed the public reads at Q25 with fastp and called clones with MiXCR. For every CDR3 protein sequence, its rows merge into one entry that carries the most common genes and DNA. The V and J calls were not made by the authors but by TCRdb's processing. In all, the sample holds 270,000 or so distinct CDR3 sequences, and 82% of those were seen once. The ten largest make up around 40% of the sample.

The specimen sequenced was sorted CD4+, CD8+, or CD8+CD57+ T cells (not recorded which) from PBMCs. The V and J segments used are TRBV11-3 and TRBJ2-3, and TRBD1 may be the D gene, going by 6 matching bases. The clonotype comes from a human donor with aplastic anemia. The nucleotides read TGTGCCAGCAGCTCCACTACAGGGACCGATACGCAGTATTTT. The translation is CASSSTTGTDTQYF.